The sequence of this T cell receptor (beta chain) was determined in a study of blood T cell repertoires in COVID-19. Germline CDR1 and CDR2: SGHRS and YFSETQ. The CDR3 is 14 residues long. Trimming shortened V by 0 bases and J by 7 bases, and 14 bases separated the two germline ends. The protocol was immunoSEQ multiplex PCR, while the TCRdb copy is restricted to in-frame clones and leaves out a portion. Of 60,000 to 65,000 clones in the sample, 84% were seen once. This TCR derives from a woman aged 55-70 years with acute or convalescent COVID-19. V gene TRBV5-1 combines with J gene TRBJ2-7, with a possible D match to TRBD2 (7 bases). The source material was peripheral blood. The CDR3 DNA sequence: TGCGCCAGCAGCTTGGATGGGGGGGCAGGGGAGCAGTACTTC. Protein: CASSLDGGAGEQYF.